The present entry profiles one T cell receptor beta chain with its context. As yet, its antigen is unknown. Trimming took off 3 bases at V and 7 bases at J, with 10 bases between the two ends. CDR1 is LNHDA, CDR2 SQIVND, per germline (reference sequence). The CDR3 is 13 residues long. This sample is drawn from a study of shared clonotypes between healthy human individuals. Study-wide findings and caveats: Naive CD4 clonotype sharing across several donors was 4% to 5.5%. Clonotype sharing among donors likely depends on sequencing depth.

Only Caucasian adults living in Nashville, Tennessee made up the donor group. Using immunoSEQ multiplex PCR, the repertoire was profiled, and TCRdb retains in-frame clones only, with some absent. The sample records 230,000 or so clones, over 60% being singletons. This chain connects TRBV19 to TRBJ1-5, with no clear D. Sequenced material: memory CD4+ T cells sorted from blood. As for subset: CD45RA-negative fraction. The sequence came from a man aged 30 to 39 in good health. The CDR3 DNA sequence: TGTGCCAGTAGTATCCTCCACGGGCAGCCCCAGCATTTT. Translation gives CASSILHGQPQHF.